This TCR beta chain was sequenced for a study of a mutant IDH1 vaccine in newly diagnosed glioma. The CDR3 loop spans 12 amino acids. Deletions cut 3 bases from V and 2 bases from J, with 5 bases between. Per the germline V gene, CDR1 is KGHSH and CDR2 is LQKENI. Data came from immunoSEQ multiplex PCR; TCRdb stores just in-frame clones and leaves some out. The sample lists approximately 44,000 clones; around 93% were seen once. Time point denoted: week 23, last vaccination. Doses of 300 ug of mutant IDH1 20-mer peptide were given with topical imiquimod. A word on this clone: Its target is unknown.

The specimen was PBMCs, collected from a glioma patient whose treatment included an IDH1 peptide vaccine. This receptor was obtained from a middle-aged man with glioma. The chain uses TRBV18 and TRBJ2-7, with D uncertain. CDR3 protein: CASSPSTYEQYF. The CDR3 DNA reads TGTGCCAGCTCACCGTCGACCTACGAGCAGTACTTC.